The entry that follows covers one T cell receptor (beta chain) sequence. Its antigen is unidentified. The data originate from a study of cytomegalovirus exposure and HLA in healthy donors. Findings and caveats of the study: CMV serostatus was the sole immune exposure information available.

The length of the CDR3 is 11 residues. Germline V lookup: CDR1 SQVTM, CDR2 ANQGSEA. Deletions cut 7 bases from V and 7 bases from J, with 14 bases between. Each of the donors was a healthy bone marrow donor. Primers included in the PCR were 60 Vbeta and 13 Jbeta primers. Repertoires were generated with immunoSEQ multiplex PCR, while TCRdb's copy carries only in-frame clones and drops some. Here the sample spans more than 80,000 clones, around 86% being singletons. The sample was PBMCs. This TCR derives from a female donor in good health and CMV-seropositive. The rearrangement uses TRBV29-1 and TRBJ2-7, with unresolved D. DNA of the CDR3: TGCAGCGCCCAATCTACCGGGGAGCAGTACTTC. Encoded protein: CSAQSTGEQYF.